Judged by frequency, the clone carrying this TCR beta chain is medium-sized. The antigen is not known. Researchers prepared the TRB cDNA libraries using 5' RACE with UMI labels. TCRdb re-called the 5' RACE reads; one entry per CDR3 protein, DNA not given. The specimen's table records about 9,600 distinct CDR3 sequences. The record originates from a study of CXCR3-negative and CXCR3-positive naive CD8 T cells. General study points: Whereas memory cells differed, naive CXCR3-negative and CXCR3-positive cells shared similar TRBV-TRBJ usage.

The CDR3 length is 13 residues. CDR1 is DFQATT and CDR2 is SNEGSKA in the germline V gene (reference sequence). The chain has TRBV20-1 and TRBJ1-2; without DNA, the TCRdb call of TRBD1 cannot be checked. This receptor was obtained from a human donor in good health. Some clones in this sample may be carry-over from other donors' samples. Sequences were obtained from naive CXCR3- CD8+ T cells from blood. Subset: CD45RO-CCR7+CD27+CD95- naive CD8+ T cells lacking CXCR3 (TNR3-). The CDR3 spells CSAREQGAGGYTF.